Detailed here is one TCR beta chain. Then a second PCR, running about 7 to 11 cycles, was carried out with a sample-barcoded 5' primer and a J-beta primer mix. From the 5' RACE reads, TCRdb called clonotypes with MiXCR, one entry per CDR3 protein. The table lists over 300,000 distinct CDR3 sequences, 45% to 65% of them singletons. This sample stems from a study of blood T cells in healthy people across ages. Sequenced sample: blood. The receptor was derived from a man in his fifties or sixties in good health.

CDR3 amino acids: CASRGGSTEAFF. The CDR3 coding sequence is TGTGCCAGCAGGGGCGGGAGCACTGAAGCTTTCTTT. The chain couples TRBV6-1 to TRBJ1-1; D gene unclear. Germline CDR1 MNHNS, CDR2 SASEGT. This CDR3 contains 12 residues. Trimming took 6 bases from V and 4 from J, leaving 9 bases between them.